The sequence of this TCR beta chain was determined in a study of T cell responses to AZD1222 COVID-19 vaccine (dated by TCRdb to the early 2020s). About the investigation overall: Because spike-specific TCR depth and breadth did not differ between the two schedules, AZD1222 recipients who got a second dose at roughly 4 weeks were pooled with those who got a second dose at roughly 12 weeks. A total of roughly 240 trial participants underwent TCR sequencing, of whom about 210 received two doses of AZD1222 and about 25 received two doses of the MenACWY control vaccine. Trial participants were enrolled by age into 18-55, 56-69 and 70-plus year subgroups, with around 150, 28 and 57 TCR-sequenced participants respectively.

With respect to this clone: Which antigen it targets is not known. Per-base qualities were not stored, and no clone one base away is much larger.

According to the study, the label for this sample's time point signals: baseline before first vaccination. The vaccinee samples were drawn from two UK trials, COV001 and COV002, one of which was a single-blind randomized controlled phase 2/3 trial testing AZD1222 (ChAdOx1 nCoV-19) in healthy adults. For TCRbeta chain sequencing, PBMC samples were collected from trial participants at day 0 and at day 28 after the second dose. Broad study findings and their caveats: The vaccine-associated CD4 TCRs covered the entire spike protein, and the dominant responses fell in regions 160-218 and 743-854. The 56-69-year group was small, and its depth increase did not reach significance, likely because of low power. Conclusions about previously exposed vaccinees are limited, since just 6 or 7 AZD1222 recipients were seropositive for SARS-CoV-2 at baseline. Participants were mostly white British, with more females than males. The authors suggested clonal diversity may have been underestimated. Because no day 14 peak-response samples were available, the repertoires could be characterized only after the peak T cell response. Reportedly, close to half of the unique spike-specific TCRs recognized epitopes lying outside the regions that are mutated in the B.1.351 and B.1.1.7 variants. After two AZD1222 doses, both the breadth and the depth of spike-specific TCRs were significantly higher than at day 0 and than in MenACWY recipients.

From the cysteine up to the phenylalanine, the CDR3 has a length of 18 residues. Only the CDR3 DNA is retained, 54 bases long and in frame from the first base. The germline ends are 25 bases apart after V is trimmed by 5 bases and J by 2 bases. The germline V gene provides CDR1 SGHAT and CDR2 FQNNGV. The CDR3 regions of human TCRbeta chains were analyzed by immunosequencing. The authors' pipeline ran thus. Repertoire TCRs were matched against a reference library of SARS-CoV-2-specific TCRs generated with the MIRA antigen-specificity platform. Breadth was defined as the fraction of unique TCRs that were SARS-CoV-2-associated. Depth was defined as the fraction of total T cells that were SARS-CoV-2-associated. Each spike-specific TCR was assigned to its reactive spike region and to a CD4 or CD8 class using the MIRA data. Log10-transformed breadth and depth values were compared by one-way ANOVA with Sidak's multiple comparisons tests. This is the immuneACCESS table as TCRdb keeps it, with only in-frame sequences that have V and J called. A part of the clones is gone; compared with another copy, unresolved V genes explain less than half, and the rest is unexplained. V and J calls and clone size follow that table, whereas D and trimming were derived from the DNA. This sample comprises fewer than 120,000 clones, about four fifths of them detected only once. The ten largest clones add up to roughly 4.5% of the sample.

The sequences come from peripheral blood, collected on day 0 of AZD1222 vaccination. The receptor comes from an adult in good health. This chain joins TRBV11-2 to TRBJ2-7; confidence is insufficient to name the D gene. The CDR3 has the sequence CASSAISRARGNTYEQYF. The DNA sequence follows: TGTGCCAGCAGCGCCATCTCACGCGCCAGAGGTAATACCTACGAGCAGTACTTC.